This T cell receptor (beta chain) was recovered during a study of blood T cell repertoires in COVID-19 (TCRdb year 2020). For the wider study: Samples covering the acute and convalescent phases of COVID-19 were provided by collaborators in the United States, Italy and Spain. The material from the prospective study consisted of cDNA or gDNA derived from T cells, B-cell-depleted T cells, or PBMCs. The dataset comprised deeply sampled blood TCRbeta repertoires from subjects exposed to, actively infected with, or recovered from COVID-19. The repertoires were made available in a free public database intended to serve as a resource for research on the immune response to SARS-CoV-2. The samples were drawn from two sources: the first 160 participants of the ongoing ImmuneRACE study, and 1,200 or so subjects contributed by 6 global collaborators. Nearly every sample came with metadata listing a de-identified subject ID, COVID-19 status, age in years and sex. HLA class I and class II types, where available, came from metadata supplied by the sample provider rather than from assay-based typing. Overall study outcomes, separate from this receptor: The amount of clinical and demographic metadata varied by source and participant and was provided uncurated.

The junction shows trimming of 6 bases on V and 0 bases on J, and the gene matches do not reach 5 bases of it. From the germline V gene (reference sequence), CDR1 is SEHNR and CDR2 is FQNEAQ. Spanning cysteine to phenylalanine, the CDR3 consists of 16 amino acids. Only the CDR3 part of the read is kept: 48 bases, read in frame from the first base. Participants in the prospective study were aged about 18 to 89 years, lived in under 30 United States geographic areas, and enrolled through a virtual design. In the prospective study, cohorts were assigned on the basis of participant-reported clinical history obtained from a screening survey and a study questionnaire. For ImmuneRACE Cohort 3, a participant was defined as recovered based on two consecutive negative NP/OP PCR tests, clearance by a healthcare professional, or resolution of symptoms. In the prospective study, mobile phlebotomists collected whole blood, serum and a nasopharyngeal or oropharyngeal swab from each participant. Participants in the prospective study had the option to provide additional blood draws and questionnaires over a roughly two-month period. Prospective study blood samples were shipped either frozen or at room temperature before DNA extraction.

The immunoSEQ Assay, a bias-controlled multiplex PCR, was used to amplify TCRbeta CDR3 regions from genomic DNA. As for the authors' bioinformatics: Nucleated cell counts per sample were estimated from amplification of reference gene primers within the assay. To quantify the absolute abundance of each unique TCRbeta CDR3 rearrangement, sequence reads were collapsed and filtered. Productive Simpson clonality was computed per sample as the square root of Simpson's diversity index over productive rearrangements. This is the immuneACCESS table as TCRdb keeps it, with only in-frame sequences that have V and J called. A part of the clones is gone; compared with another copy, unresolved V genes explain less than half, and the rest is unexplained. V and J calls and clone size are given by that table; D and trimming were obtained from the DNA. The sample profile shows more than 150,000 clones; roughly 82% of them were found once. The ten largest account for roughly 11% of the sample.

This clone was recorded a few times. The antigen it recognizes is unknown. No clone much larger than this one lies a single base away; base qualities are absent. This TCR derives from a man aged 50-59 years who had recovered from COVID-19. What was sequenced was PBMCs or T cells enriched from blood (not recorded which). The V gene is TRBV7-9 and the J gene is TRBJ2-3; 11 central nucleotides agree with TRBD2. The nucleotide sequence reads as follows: TGTGCCAGCAGACCGGGACTAGCGGCTAGCACAGATACGCAGTATTTT. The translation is CASRPGLAASTDTQYF. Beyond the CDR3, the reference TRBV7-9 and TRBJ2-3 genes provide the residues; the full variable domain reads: DTGVSQNPRHKITKRGQNVTFRCDPISEHNRLYWYRQTLGQGPEFLTYFQNEAQLEKSRLLSDRFSAERPKGSFSTLEIQRTEQGDSAMYLCASRPGLAASTDTQYFGPGTRLTVL.